The 28 T cell receptor beta chains below come from one sample, sequenced in a study of blood T cells in healthy people across ages (dated by TCRdb to about 2015). Library prep was done by 5' RACE. TCRdb records Illumina HiSeq 2500 as the sequencer. A second PCR of about 7 to 12 cycles was run with a J-beta primer mix and a sample-barcoded 5' primer. TCRdb ran its own pipeline on the public reads, namely fastp trimming at Q25 and MiXCR clone calling, and kept in-frame beta chains. A single entry per CDR3 protein holds the most common genes and DNA from its merged rows. The sample table lists more than 800,000 distinct CDR3 sequences, roughly 45% of them with a count of one. The ten most abundant clones make up approximately 17% of the sample. Sequencing was done on a sample of blood. These TCRs come from a woman aged 55-70 years in good health.

There are a few counts of this clonotype. The chain couples TRBV5-1 to TRBJ2-5; D is perhaps TRBD1 or TRBD2 (5 bases each). The CDR3 is 16 amino acids. Trimming took 0 bases from V and 4 from J, leaving 16 bases between them. The germline V gene has CDR1 SGHRS and CDR2 YFSETQ. The CDR3 is CASSLEAGTGSETQYF. The CDR3 DNA sequence: TGCGCCAGCAGCTTGGAGGCCGGGACGGGGTCAGAGACCCAGTACTTC.

The V and J genes are TRBV5-1 and TRBJ2-5; 10 bases align to TRBD2. TRBJ2-4 explains the end of the DNA better; the J call may be wrong. The CDR3 loop spans 14 amino acids. Per germline, CDR1 SGHRS and CDR2 YFSETQ. Written as DNA, the CDR3 is TGCGCCAGCAGAGCGGGGGGGCCCAAAAACATTCAGTACTTC. It is translated as CASRAGGPKNIQYF.

This clonotype has more than one count but fewer than ten. V is TRBV20-1 and J is TRBJ2-4; 9 positions agree with TRBD1. CDR1 and CDR2 (germline): DFQATT, SNEGSKA (reference sequence). The CDR3 sequence is 15 residues long. Germline trimming cut 3 bases from V and 4 bases from J; bases unmatched to any gene: 7. CDR3 sequence: CSARAGQGIKNIQYF. CDR3 nucleotides: TGCAGTGCTAGGGCGGGACAGGGTATTAAAAACATTCAGTACTTC.

In this sample, this clonotype turned up a few times. The V and J genes are TRBV29-1 and TRBJ2-1; 7 nucleotides align to TRBD2. This CDR3 spans 13 amino acids. Looked up from germline, CDR1 is SQVTM and CDR2 is ANQGSEA. After removal of 3 bases from V and 6 bases from J, the junction contained 5 bases not matched to a gene. CDR3 sequence reads: CSVEGGPGNEQFF. Here the CDR3 DNA reads TGCAGCGTTGAGGGAGGGCCGGGCAATGAGCAGTTCTTC.

The rearrangement links TRBV27 to TRBJ2-7, with D possibly matching TRBD2 (5 bases). The CDR3 loop spans 14 amino acids. V gave up 6 bases and J gave up 0 bases, with 12 bases separating them. The germline CDR1 and CDR2 sequences are MNHEY and SMNVEV (reference sequence). The CDR3 reads CASRRTPSSYEQYF. The CDR3, as DNA: TGTGCCAGCAGACGGACTCCTAGCTCCTACGAGCAGTACTTC.

The chain combines TRBV12-3 or TRBV12-4 with TRBJ2-1; possibly TRBD1 or TRBD2 for D (7 bases each). The J call may not be correct, given that the DNA end is closer to TRBJ2-7. The CDR3 is 13 residues long. CDR3 sequence (DNA): TGTGCCAGCACCCGAGGCAGGGGGGGCGAGCAGTACTTC. Its protein product is CASTRGRGGEQYF.

V usage is TRBV6-2 or TRBV6-3 and J usage is TRBJ1-6, with a possible D match to TRBD1 (5 bases). The CDR3 has 15 amino acids. With 11 bases removed from V and 5 bases from J, the gap between germline ends came to 19 bases. Germline V lookup: CDR1 MNHEY, CDR2 SVGEGT. The CDR3 protein is CASLQDNSNNSPLHF. CDR3 bases: TGTGCCTCCTTACAGGATAATTCTAATAATTCACCCCTCCACTTT.

The chain carries TRBV12-3 or TRBV12-4 and TRBJ2-4, with TRBD2 identical over 9 bases. This CDR3 contains 18 residues. Unmatched junction bases numbered 13, after V lost 2 bases and J lost 5 bases. CDR3 loop: CASSLYGWASGNQNIQYF. DNA for the CDR3: TGTGCCAGCAGTTTATACGGCTGGGCTAGCGGGAACCAAAACATTCAGTACTTC.

This clonotype has just a few counts. The chain couples TRBV28 to TRBJ2-2; perhaps TRBD2 as D (7 bases). V dropped 8 bases and J dropped 9 bases, with 19 bases sitting between them. CDR1 and CDR2 (germline): MDHEN, SYDVKM. The CDR3 runs to 14 residues. As DNA, the CDR3 is TGTGCCAGCCTCATGGGGGCGGGAGTACGGGAGCTGTTTTTT. This encodes CASLMGAGVRELFF.

This clonotype was found a few times. The DNA of the CDR3 is TGTGCCAGCGCCTCGGGGACCCCCCAGCATTTT. Protein sequence: CASASGTPQHF. This chain joins TRBV21-1 and TRBJ1-5; the table's D call TRBD1 went unverified against the DNA. TRBV21-1 is termed a pseudogene. The CDR3 is made up of 11 amino acids.

This clonotype was seen many times. This chain uses TRBV15 with TRBJ2-3; D is perhaps TRBD1 (6 bases). The CDR3 totals 15 residues. From germline, CDR1 is LNHNV and CDR2 YYDKDF (reference sequence). The V end was cut by 5 bases, the J end by 4 bases, with 16 bases between. This CDR3 reads CATSRRTDRADTQYF. CDR3 nucleotides: TGTGCCACCAGCCGACGGACAGATCGAGCAGATACGCAGTATTTT.

This clonotype was seen repeatedly, ten times or more. The genes are TRBV12-3 or TRBV12-4 and TRBJ1-2, with TRBD1 as a possible D gene (6 bases). This CDR3 has 14 residues. With 5 bases removed from V and 1 base from J, the gap between germline ends came to 11 bases. The DNA of the CDR3 is TGTGCCAGCAGTCTACAGGGAGGTAACTATGGCTACACCTTC. Its protein product is CASSLQGGNYGYTF.

This clonotype has just a few counts. The CDR3 coding sequence is TGTGCCAGCAGCCCACTGGGGGGTACCTACGAGCAGTACTTC. Translation gives CASSPLGGTYEQYF. The V and J genes are TRBV3-1 and TRBJ2-7; D is perhaps TRBD2 (6 bases). Germline values: CDR1 LGHDT, CDR2 YNNKEL (reference sequence). Trimming pared 4 bases from V and 2 bases from J, leaving 12 bases between. The CDR3 totals 14 residues.

This clonotype was seen a handful of times. The chain links TRBV20-1 to TRBJ2-1, with D perhaps matching TRBD2 (6 bases). Germline loops: CDR1 DFQATT, CDR2 SNEGSKA (reference sequence). V dropped 1 base and J dropped 4 bases, with 11 bases sitting between them. CDR3 length: 14 amino acids. The CDR3 DNA reads as TGCAGTGCTAGAGTAGCGGTCATATACAATGAGCAGTTCTTC. Its translation is CSARVAVIYNEQFF.

In this sample, this clonotype turned up many times. CDR3 nucleotide sequence: TGTGCCAGCTTGGGGACAGAAACCTACGAGCAGTACTTC. Encoded protein: CASLGTETYEQYF. V usage is TRBV25-1 and J usage is TRBJ2-7; 7 bases are a match to TRBD1. The CDR3 is 13 residues long. After removal of 8 bases from V and 2 bases from J, the junction contained 6 bases not matched to a gene. CDR1 MGHDK and CDR2 SYGVNS come from the germline V gene.

In its sample, this clonotype was seen a few times. V is TRBV9 and J is TRBJ2-3; TRBD1 or TRBD2 may be the D gene (5 bases each). This CDR3 comprises 15 residues. The ends were cut back, 0 bases at V and 1 base at J, with 9 bases in the middle. Germline V gene lookup returns CDR1 SGDLS and CDR2 YYNGEE. The CDR3 sequence: CASSVAPGRTDTQYF. The CDR3 DNA reads as TGTGCCAGCAGCGTAGCTCCGGGACGCACAGATACGCAGTATTTT.

V is TRBV7-7 and J is TRBJ2-5; D might be TRBD1 or TRBD2, each matching 6 bases. Judging by the DNA end, TRBJ2-1 fits better; the J call may be wrong. The CDR3 totals 16 residues. Germline V lookup: CDR1 SSHAT, CDR2 FNYEAQ (reference sequence). The CDR3 loop is CASSLVVGGPKETQFF. CDR3 coding DNA: TGTGCCAGCAGCTTAGTCGTGGGGGGCCCCAAAGAGACCCAGTTCTTC.

The chain combines TRBV6-1 with TRBJ2-1; 7 nucleotides agree with TRBD1. The CDR3 is 15 amino acids. Trimming removed 6 bases from V and 13 bases from J; junction bases left unmatched: 18. In germline, CDR1 is MNHNS, CDR2 SASEGT. This CDR3 is CASRARGQALETQFF. The CDR3 bases are TGTGCCAGCAGAGCGAGGGGGCAGGCTCTGGAGACCCAGTTCTTC.

This clonotype was seen more than once but under ten times. The chain recombines TRBV27 with TRBJ2-3, with D possibly being TRBD2 (5 bases). The CDR3 totals 15 residues. Germline CDR1 reads MNHEY; CDR2 reads SMNVEV (reference sequence). V was trimmed by 3 bases and J by 2 bases, leaving 12 bases between them. CDR3 region: CASSFRGPLTDTQYF. DNA for the CDR3: TGTGCCAGCAGTTTTAGAGGGCCTCTCACAGATACGCAGTATTTT.

This clonotype was seen more than once but under ten times. The chain uses TRBV5-1 and TRBJ2-1; D might be TRBD2 (6 bases). This CDR3 contains 14 residues. CDR1 and CDR2 (germline): SGHRS, YFSETQ. V was pared by 0 bases and J by 6 bases, with 10 bases between. DNA of the CDR3: TGCGCCAGCAGCTTGGACCCTAGCGCCAATGAGCAGTTCTTC. This codes for CASSLDPSANEQFF.

This clonotype was seen just once. The CDR3 does not close with the conserved phenylalanine or tryptophan, likely indicating a read error. The chain links TRBV7-6 to TRBJ2-7, with a possible D match to TRBD2 (5 bases). Germline V lookup: CDR1 SGHVS, CDR2 FNYEAQ. This CDR3 region has 13 residues. Deletions cut 10 bases from V and 0 bases from J, with 13 bases between. The CDR3 spells CATSSPSSYEQYS. CDR3 sequence (DNA): TGTGCCACCTCTAGCCCGAGCTCCTACGAGCAGTACTCC.

This chain uses TRBV20-1 with TRBJ2-1; 7 positions agree with TRBD2. CDR1 and CDR2 from the germline V gene are DFQATT and SNEGSKA (reference sequence). With V trimmed by 0 bases and J by 0 bases, 11 bases remained unmatched. The CDR3 totals 18 residues. CDR3 nucleotide sequence: TGCAGTGCTAGAGATCCCGTTAGCGGGCTGAGCTCCTACAATGAGCAGTTCTTC. Translating gives CSARDPVSGLSSYNEQFF.

The CDR3 sequence: CASSLGQGPYTDTQYF. The CDR3 DNA is TGTGCCAGCAGTTTAGGACAGGGGCCCTACACAGATACGCAGTATTTT. This chain joins TRBV27 and TRBJ2-3, with 9 nucleotides matching TRBD1. The CDR3 runs 16 residues. V lost 2 bases and J lost 2; bases outside the gene matches: 5. CDR1 is MNHEY and CDR2 is SMNVEV in the germline V gene (reference sequence).

The rearrangement uses TRBV5-1 and TRBJ2-7; no definite D call. CDR1 and CDR2 (germline): SGHRS, YFSETQ. The V and J ends lost 0 bases and 3 bases respectively, with 10 bases between them. The CDR3 consists of 14 residues. DNA for the CDR3: TGCGCCAGCAGCTTGGGGTTTCCCGGCTACGAGCAGTACTTC. Protein: CASSLGFPGYEQYF.

On this clonotype itself: One junction end disagrees with the germline gene, perhaps due to a read error. The chain employs TRBV14 and TRBJ2-4; TRBD1 matches at 9 bases. The CDR3 sequence is 13 residues long. Germline loops: CDR1 SGHDN, CDR2 FVKESK. Written as DNA, the CDR3 is TGTGCCAGCTCCCACAGGGGGCCCTACGAGCAGTGCTTC. Translated: CASSHRGPYEQCF.

The table lists this clonotype with a few counts. The V call is TRBV7-9, the J call TRBJ1-2; D call uncertain. Trimming removed 3 bases from V and 4 bases from J, with 15 bases in between. CDR1 is SEHNR, CDR2 FQNEAQ, per germline (reference sequence). The CDR3 runs 15 residues. The CDR3 nucleotides are TGTGCCAGCAGCTTCGAAGGGAAAGGAGTCTATGGCTACACCTTC. Its translation: CASSFEGKGVYGYTF.

Concerning this clonotype: A much larger clone lies one base from this, so it may be a read error. The chain couples TRBV20-1 to TRBJ2-7, with 10 bases aligning to TRBD2. Germline CDR1 DFQATT, CDR2 SNEGSKA (reference sequence). The CDR3 consists of 15 residues. J lost 7 bases, V lost 1 base, and 10 bases had no gene match. CDR3 sequence (DNA): TGCAGTGCTAGAGGGTGGGGACTAGCGAACAATGAGCAGTACTTC. This sequence encodes CSARGWGLANNEQYF.

This rearrangement joins TRBV20-1 to TRBJ2-5, with 10 positions matching TRBD2. After removal of 4 bases from V and 5 bases from J, the junction contained 10 bases not matched to a gene. The CDR3 runs 15 residues. Per germline, CDR1 DFQATT and CDR2 SNEGSKA (reference sequence). DNA of the CDR3: TGCAGTGCTACCGGGGGGCTAGCGGGAGTTGAGACCCAGTACTTC. Translation: CSATGGLAGVETQYF.